This T cell receptor beta chain was captured in a study of T-cell reconstitution after alpha-beta-depleted transplantation in children. Study observations and caveats: Approximately two months post-transplant, alpha-beta T cells reportedly originated from several hundred expanded graft clones. At the one-year point after transplant, T-cell counts and TCRbeta diversity were found to come mostly from T cells that had been newly produced. Some patients owed their high day-60 TCRbeta diversity to surviving recipient T cells and thymic progenitors.

Preparation of the TCRbeta library involved a method that used unique molecular identifiers. TCRdb fed the PCR reads into MiXCR, producing one record per CDR3 protein. The sample has roughly 420,000 distinct CDR3 sequences; about 17% are singletons. This clonotype was seen a few times. No antigen is known for it. Germline V gene sequence: CDR1 WSHSY, CDR2 SAAADI. Trimming at V came to 6 bases and at J to 0 bases, leaving 7 bases not matched to a gene. The CDR3 contains 16 residues. This TCR was recovered from a boy less than two years old who had a stem cell transplant for Wiskott-Aldrich syndrome, so the T cells may come from the graft donor. The V gene is TRBV10-2, the J gene TRBJ2-3; the match to TRBD2 covers 9 bases. This material consisted of PBMCs, mostly from graft donor cells, taken 360 days after TCRalphabeta/CD19-depleted stem cell transplant. The DNA of the CDR3 is TGCGCCAGCAGCGTTCTAAGCGGGAGGAGCACAGATACGCAGTATTTT. Its translation: CASSVLSGRSTDTQYF.